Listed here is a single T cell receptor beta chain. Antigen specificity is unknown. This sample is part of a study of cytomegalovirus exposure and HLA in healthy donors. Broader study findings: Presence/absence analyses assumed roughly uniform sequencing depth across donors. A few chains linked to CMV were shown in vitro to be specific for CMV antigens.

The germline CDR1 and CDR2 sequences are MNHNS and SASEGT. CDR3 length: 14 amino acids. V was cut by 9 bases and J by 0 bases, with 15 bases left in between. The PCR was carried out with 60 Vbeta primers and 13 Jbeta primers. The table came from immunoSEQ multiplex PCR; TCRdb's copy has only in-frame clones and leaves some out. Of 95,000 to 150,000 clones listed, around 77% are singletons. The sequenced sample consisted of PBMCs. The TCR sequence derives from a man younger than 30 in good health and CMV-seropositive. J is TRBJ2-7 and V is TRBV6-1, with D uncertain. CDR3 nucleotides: TGTGCCAGGAGACTTGCTCCCCTCTCCTACGAGCAGTACTTC. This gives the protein CARRLAPLSYEQYF.